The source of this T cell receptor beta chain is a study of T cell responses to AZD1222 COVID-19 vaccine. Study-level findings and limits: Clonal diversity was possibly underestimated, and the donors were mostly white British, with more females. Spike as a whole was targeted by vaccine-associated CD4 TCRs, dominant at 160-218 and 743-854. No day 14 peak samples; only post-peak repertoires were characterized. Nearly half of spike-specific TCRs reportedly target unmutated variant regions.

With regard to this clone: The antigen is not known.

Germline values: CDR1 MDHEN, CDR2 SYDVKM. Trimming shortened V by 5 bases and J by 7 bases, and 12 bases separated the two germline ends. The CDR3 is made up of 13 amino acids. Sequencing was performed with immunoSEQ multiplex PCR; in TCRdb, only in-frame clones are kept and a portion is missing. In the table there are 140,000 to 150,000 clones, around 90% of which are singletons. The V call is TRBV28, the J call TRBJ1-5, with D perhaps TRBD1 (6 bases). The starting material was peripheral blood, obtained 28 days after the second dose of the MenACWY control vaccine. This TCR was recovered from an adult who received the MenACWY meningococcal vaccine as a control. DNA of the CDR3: TGTGCCAGCAGTCTAAACAGGGTGCAGCCCCAGCATTTT. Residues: CASSLNRVQPQHF.